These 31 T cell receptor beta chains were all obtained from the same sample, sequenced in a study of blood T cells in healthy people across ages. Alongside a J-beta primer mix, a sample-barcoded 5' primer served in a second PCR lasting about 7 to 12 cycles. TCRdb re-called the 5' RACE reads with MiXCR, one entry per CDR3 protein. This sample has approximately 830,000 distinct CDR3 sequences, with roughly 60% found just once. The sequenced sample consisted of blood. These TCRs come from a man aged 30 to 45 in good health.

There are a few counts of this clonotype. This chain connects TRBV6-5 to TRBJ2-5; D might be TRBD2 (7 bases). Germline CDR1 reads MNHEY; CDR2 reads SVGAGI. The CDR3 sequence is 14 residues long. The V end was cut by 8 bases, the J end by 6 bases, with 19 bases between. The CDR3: CASLGGRTRKTQYF. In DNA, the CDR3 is TGTGCCAGCCTCGGGGGCAGGACTAGGAAGACCCAGTACTTC.

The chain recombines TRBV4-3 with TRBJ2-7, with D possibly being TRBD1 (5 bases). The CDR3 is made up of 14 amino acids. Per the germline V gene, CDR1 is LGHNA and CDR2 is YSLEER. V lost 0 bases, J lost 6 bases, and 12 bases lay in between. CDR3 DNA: TGCGCCAGCAGCCAAGAGATCGGCAGGGTCGAGCAGTACTTC. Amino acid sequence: CASSQEIGRVEQYF.

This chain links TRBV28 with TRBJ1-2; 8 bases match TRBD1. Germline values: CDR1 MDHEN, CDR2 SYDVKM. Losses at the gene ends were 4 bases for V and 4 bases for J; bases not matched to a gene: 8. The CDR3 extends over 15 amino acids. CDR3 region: CASSYPGTGPYGYTF. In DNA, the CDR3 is TGTGCCAGCAGTTATCCCGGGACAGGCCCCTATGGCTACACCTTC.

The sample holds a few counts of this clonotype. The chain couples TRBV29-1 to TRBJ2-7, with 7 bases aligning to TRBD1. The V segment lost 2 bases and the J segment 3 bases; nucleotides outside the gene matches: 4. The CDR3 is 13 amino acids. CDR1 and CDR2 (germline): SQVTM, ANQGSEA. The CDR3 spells CSVERGTDYEQYF. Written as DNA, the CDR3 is TGCAGCGTTGAACGTGGGACAGACTACGAGCAGTACTTC.

CDR3 region: CASSDGGVGETQYF. The DNA for the CDR3 is TGTGCCAGCAGTGACGGAGGGGTGGGGGAGACCCAGTACTTC. The V gene is TRBV12-3 or TRBV12-4, the J gene TRBJ2-7, with D maybe TRBD2 (6 bases). TRBJ2-5 matches the DNA end more closely, so the J call is doubtful. This CDR3 has 14 residues.

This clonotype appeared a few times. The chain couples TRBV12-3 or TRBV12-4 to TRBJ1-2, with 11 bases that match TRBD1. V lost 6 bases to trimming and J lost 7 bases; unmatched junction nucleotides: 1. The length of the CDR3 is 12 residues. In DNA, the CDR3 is TGTGCCAGCAGGGGGACAGGGGGTGGCTACACCTTC. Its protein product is CASRGTGGGYTF.

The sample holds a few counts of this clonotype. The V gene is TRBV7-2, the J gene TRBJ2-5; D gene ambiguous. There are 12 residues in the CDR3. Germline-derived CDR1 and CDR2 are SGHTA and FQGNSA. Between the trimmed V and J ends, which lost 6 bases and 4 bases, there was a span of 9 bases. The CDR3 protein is CASSPNGETQYF. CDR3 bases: TGTGCCAGCAGTCCTAACGGAGAGACCCAGTACTTC.

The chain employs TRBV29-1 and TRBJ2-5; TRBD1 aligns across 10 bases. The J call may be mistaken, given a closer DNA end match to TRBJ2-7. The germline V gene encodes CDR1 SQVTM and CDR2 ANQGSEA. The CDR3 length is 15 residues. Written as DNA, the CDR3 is TGCAGCGTCGAGGCTTTGTCGGACAGGGGGGACGAGCAGTACTTC. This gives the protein CSVEALSDRGDEQYF.

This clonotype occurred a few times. CDR3 DNA sequence: TGTGCCAGCAGCTGGGCAATATCTCACCCACCCAAAAACATTCAGTACTTC. It is translated as CASSWAISHPPKNIQYF. The chain carries TRBV13 and TRBJ2-4; D is unresolved. Germline lookup yields CDR1 PRHDT and CDR2 FYEKMQ (reference sequence). Between the trimmed V and J ends, which lost 4 bases and 2 bases, there was a span of 18 bases. There are 17 residues in the CDR3.

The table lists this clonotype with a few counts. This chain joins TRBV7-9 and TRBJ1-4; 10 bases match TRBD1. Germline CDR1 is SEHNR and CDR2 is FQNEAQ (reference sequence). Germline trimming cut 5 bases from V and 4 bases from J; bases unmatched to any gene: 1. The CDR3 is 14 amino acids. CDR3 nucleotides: TGTGCCAGCAGCGGGACAGGGGATAATGAAAAACTGTTTTTT. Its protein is CASSGTGDNEKLFF.

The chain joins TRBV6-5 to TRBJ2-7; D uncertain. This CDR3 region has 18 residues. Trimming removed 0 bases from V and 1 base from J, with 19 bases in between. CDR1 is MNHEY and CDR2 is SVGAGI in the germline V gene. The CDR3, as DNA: TGTGCCAGCAGTTACTCTCTTCTTTCGAATCCTAAATCCTACGAGCAGTACTTC. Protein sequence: CASSYSLLSNPKSYEQYF.

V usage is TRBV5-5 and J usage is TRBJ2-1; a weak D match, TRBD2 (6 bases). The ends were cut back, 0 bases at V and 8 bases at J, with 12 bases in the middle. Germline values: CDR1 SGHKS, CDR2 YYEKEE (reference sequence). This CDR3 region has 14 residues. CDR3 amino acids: CASSLVSSDDEQFF. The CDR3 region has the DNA TGTGCCAGCAGCTTGGTGTCTAGCGACGATGAGCAGTTCTTC. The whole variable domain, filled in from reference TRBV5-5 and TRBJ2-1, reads DAGVTQSPTHLIKTRGQQVTLRCSPISGHKSVSWYQQVLGQGPQFIFQYYEKEERGRGNFPDRFSARQFPNYSSELNVNALLLGDSALYLCASSLVSSDDEQFFGPGTRLTVL.

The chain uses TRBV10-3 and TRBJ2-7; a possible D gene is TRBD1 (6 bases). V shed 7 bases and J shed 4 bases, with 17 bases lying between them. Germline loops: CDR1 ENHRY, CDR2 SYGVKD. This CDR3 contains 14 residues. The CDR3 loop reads CAINPEGGMYEQYF. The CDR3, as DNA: TGTGCCATCAATCCCGAAGGGGGAATGTACGAGCAGTACTTC.

The CDR3 nucleotides read TGTGCCAGCACCGATTCCTTGTATGAGCAGTTCTTC. This translates into CASTDSLYEQFF. The rearrangement links TRBV12-3 or TRBV12-4 to TRBJ2-1; D is unresolved. This CDR3 region has 12 residues. V was cut by 7 bases and J by 8 bases, with 12 bases left in between.

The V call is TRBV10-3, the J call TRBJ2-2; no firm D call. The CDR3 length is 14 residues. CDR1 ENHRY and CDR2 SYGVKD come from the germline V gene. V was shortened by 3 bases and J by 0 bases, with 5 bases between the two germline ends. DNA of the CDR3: TGTGCCATCAGTGAAGCAGCGAACACCGGGGAGCTGTTTTTT. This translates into CAISEAANTGELFF.

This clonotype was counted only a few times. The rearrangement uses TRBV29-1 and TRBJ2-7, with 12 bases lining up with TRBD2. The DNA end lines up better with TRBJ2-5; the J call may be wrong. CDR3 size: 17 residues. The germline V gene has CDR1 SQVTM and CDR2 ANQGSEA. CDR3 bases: TGCAGCGTTGAAGCCACTCCACTAGCGGGGGGCCTTTGGACCCAGTACTTC. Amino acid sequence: CSVEATPLAGGLWTQYF.

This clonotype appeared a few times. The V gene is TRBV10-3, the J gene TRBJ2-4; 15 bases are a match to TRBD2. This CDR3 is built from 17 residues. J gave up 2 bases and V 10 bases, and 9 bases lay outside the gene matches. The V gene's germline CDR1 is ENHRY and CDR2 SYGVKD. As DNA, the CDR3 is TGTGCCACTTCCGGGACTAGCGGGGGGACTACCAAAAACATTCAGTACTTC. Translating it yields CATSGTSGGTTKNIQYF.

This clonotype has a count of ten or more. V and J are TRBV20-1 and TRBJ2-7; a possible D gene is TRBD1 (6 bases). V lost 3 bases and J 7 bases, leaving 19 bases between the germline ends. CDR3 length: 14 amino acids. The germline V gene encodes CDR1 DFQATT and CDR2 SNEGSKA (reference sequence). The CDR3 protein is CSARDHGQTGEQYF. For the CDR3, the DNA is TGCAGTGCTAGGGACCACGGACAGACGGGGGAGCAGTACTTC.

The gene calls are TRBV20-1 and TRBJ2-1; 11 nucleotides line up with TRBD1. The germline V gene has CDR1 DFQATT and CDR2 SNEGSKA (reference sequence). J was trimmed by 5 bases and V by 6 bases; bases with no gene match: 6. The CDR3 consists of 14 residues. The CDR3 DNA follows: TGCAGTGCCAGGGGACAGGGGGTAAACAATGAGCAGTTCTTC. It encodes CSARGQGVNNEQFF.

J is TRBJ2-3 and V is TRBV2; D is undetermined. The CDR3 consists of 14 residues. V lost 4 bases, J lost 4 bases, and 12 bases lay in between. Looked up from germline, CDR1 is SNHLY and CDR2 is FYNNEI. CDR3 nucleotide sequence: TGTGCCAGCAGTGGCGGTTTGGGTTCAGATACGCAGTATTTT. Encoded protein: CASSGGLGSDTQYF.

DNA for the CDR3: TGTGCCAGCAGTTTAGGGCCAGATGAGCAGTTCTTC. This sequence encodes CASSLGPDEQFF. V and J are TRBV12-3 or TRBV12-4 and TRBJ2-1; D not certain. The CDR3 extends over 12 amino acids. Deletions cut 1 base from V and 8 bases from J, with 6 bases between.

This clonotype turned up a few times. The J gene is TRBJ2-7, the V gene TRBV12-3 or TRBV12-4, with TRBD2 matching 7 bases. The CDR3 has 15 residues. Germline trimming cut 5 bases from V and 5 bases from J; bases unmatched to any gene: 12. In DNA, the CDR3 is TGTGCCAGCAGTCTCGGACTAGGGAGGTCCCACGAGCAGTACTTC. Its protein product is CASSLGLGRSHEQYF.

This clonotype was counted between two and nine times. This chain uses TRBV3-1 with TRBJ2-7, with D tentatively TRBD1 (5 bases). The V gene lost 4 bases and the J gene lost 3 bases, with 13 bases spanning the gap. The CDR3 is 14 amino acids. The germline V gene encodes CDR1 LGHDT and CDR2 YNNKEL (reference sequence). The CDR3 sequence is CASSPATRVYEQYF. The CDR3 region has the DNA TGTGCCAGCAGCCCGGCAACCAGGGTCTACGAGCAGTACTTC.

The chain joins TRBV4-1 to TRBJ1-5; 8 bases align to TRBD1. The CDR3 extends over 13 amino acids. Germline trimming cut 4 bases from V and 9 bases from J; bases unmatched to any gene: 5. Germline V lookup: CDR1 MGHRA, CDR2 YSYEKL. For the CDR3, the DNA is TGCGCCAGCAGCCCGGACAGGGCTAGGCCCCAGCATTTT. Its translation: CASSPDRARPQHF.

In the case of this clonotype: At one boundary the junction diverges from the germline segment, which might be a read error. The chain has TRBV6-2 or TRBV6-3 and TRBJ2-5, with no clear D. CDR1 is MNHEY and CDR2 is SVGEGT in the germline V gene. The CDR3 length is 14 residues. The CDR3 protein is CANSLSIPQETQYF. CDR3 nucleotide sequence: TGTGCCAACAGTTTATCAATCCCTCAGGAGACCCAGTACTTC.

The CDR3 bases are TGTGCCAGCAGCGGCAGGGGGCAGGGCACCGGGGAGCTGTTTTTT. Protein: CASSGRGQGTGELFF. The genes are TRBV13 and TRBJ2-2; 8 positions agree with TRBD1. Germline V gene lookup returns CDR1 PRHDT and CDR2 FYEKMQ (reference sequence). The CDR3 length is 15 residues. J gave up 4 bases and V 5 bases, and 6 bases lay outside the gene matches.

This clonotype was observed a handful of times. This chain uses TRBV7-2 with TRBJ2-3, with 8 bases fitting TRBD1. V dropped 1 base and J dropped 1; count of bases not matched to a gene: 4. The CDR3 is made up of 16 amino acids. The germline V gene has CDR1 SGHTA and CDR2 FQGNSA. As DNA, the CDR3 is TGTGCCAGCAGCTTAGGCAGGGGGCTGGGCACAGATACGCAGTATTTT. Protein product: CASSLGRGLGTDTQYF.

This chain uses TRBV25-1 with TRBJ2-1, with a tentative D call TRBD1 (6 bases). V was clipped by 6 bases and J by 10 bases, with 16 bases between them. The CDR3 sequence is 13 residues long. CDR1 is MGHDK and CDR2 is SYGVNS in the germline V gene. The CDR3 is CASRGQSSYEQFF. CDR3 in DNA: TGTGCCAGCAGAGGACAGAGCTCCTACGAGCAGTTCTTC.

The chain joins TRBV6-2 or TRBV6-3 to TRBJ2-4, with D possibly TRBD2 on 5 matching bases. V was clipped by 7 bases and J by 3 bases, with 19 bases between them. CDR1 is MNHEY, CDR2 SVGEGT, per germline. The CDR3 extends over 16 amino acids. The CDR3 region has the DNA TGTGCCAGCACGGGCGGACGGGGTCATGGCAAAAACATTCAGTACTTC. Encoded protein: CASTGGRGHGKNIQYF.

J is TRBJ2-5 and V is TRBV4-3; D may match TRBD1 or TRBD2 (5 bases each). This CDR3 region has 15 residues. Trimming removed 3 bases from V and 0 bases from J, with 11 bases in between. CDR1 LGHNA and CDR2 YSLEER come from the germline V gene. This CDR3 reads CASSHLRGHQETQYF. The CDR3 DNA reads TGCGCCAGCAGCCACTTAAGGGGACACCAAGAGACCCAGTACTTC.

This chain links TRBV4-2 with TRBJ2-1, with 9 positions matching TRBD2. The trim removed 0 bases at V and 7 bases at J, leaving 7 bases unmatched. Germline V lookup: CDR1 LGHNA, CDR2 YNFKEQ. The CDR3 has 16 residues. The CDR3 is CASSQDWGGGENEQFF. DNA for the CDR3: TGTGCCAGCAGCCAAGATTGGGGCGGGGGGGAGAATGAGCAGTTCTTC.